This T cell receptor beta chain was retrieved from a study of T cell responses to AZD1222 COVID-19 vaccine. The CDR3 is 13 residues long. Germline V gene data show CDR1 as SGHAT and CDR2 as FQNNGV. V lost 5 bases and J lost 0, with 7 bases in between. Overall study findings and caveats: Mostly white British, mostly female donors; authors suggested clonal diversity may be underestimated. Regions 160-218 and 743-854 held dominance among vaccine-associated CD4 TCRs, which spanned spike. Unmutated variant regions reportedly attract nearly half of all spike-specific TCRs.

Clones were sequenced by immunoSEQ multiplex PCR, and TCRdb holds only the in-frame ones, with some missing. The sample carries roughly 130,000 clones, about 90% recorded once. In regard to this clone: Its cognate antigen is unknown.

This sequence was found in an adult who received the MenACWY meningococcal vaccine as a control. The rearrangement uses TRBV11-2 and TRBJ1-2; D is unclear. The source material was peripheral blood, sampled 28 days after the second dose of the MenACWY control vaccine. The CDR3 DNA follows: TGTGCCAGCAGCGCCGTTCCTAACTATGGCTACACCTTC. It is translated as CASSAVPNYGYTF.